This record concerns one TCR beta chain sequence. This entry comes from a study of blood T cell repertoires in COVID-19. CDR1 and CDR2 (germline): SGHRS, YFSETQ. V gave up 0 bases and J gave up 0 bases; unmatched junction bases: 1. This CDR3 has 16 amino acids. Per the authors' pipeline: By means of reference gene primer amplification, nucleated cell counts were estimated. Using immunoSEQ multiplex PCR, the repertoire was profiled, and TCRdb retains in-frame clones only, with some absent. V and J calls and clone size follow that table, whereas D and trimming were derived from the DNA. The table lists 90,000 to 130,000 clones, 88% of them singletons.

This chain joins TRBV5-1 and TRBJ2-2; 8 bases are a match to TRBD1. Sequencing was performed on peripheral blood. The TCR originated in a woman between 50 and 59 years old with acute or convalescent COVID-19. The CDR3 reads CASSLVTGANTGELFF. CDR3 nucleotide sequence: TGCGCCAGCAGCTTGGTGACAGGGGCGAACACCGGGGAGCTGTTTTTT.